The clone carrying this TCR beta chain came up once. The CDR3 consists of 16 residues. V shed 3 bases and J 4 bases; nucleotides not matched to a gene: 10. CDR1 is MNHNS and CDR2 is SASEGT in the germline V gene. The data stem from a study of glioma-infiltrating T cells after dendritic cell vaccination. In the study overall: Dendritic cell vaccination trial patients had either newly diagnosed or recurrent glioblastoma.

Generated by immunoSEQ multiplex PCR, the TCRdb table keeps only in-frame clones and is missing some. The table lists some 90,000 clones, about 81% of them singletons, with approximately 2% in the top ten. Indicated time point: after dendritic cell vaccination, including at tumor progression/relapse. The genes are TRBV6-1 and TRBJ2-7; 9 nucleotides match TRBD1. The material sequenced was blood, taken after dendritic cell vaccination. The TCR comes from a human donor with glioblastoma. The CDR3 nucleotides read TGTGCCAGCAGTGAGAGGGCCGGGACAGGGATTTACGAGCAGTACGTC. Protein sequence: CASSERAGTGIYEQYV.